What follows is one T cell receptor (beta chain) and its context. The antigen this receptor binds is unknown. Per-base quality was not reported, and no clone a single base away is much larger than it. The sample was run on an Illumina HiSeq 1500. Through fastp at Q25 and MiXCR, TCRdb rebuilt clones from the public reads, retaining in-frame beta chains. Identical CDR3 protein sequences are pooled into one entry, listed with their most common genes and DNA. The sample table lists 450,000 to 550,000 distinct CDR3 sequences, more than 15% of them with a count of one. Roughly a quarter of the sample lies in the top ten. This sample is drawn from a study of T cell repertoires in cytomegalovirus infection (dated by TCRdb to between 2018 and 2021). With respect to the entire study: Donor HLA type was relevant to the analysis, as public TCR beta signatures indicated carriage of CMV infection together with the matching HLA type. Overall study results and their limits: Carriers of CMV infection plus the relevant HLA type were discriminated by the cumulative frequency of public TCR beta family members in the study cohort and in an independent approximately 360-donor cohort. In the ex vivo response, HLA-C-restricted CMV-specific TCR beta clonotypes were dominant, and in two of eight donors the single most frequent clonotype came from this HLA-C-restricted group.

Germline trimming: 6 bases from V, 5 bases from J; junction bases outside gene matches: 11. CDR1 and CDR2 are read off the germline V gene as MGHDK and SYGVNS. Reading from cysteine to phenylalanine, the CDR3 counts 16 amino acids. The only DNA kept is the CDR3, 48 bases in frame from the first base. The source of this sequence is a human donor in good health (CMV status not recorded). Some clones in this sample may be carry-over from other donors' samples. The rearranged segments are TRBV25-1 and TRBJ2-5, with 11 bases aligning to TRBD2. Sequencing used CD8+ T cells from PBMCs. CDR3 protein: CASSETSSGRRETQYF. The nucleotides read TGTGCCAGCAGCGAAACGTCTAGCGGGAGGAGGGAGACCCAGTACTTC.